These 8 T cell receptor beta chains were all obtained from the same sample, sequenced in a study of T-cell reconstitution after alpha-beta-depleted transplantation in children (dated by TCRdb to 2016 to 2017). The library was built by means of PCR. Sequenced using an Illumina HiSeq 2500. Molecular barcoding was employed in the preparation of TCR libraries, with unique molecular identifiers being used to normalize TCRbeta repertoire quantification. TCRdb reprocessing: public reads trimmed at Q25 with fastp, clones called with MiXCR, in-frame beta chains kept. Each entry merges the rows of one CDR3 protein and shows their most common DNA and genes. This sample holds hundreds of thousands of distinct CDR3 sequences; roughly 17% were observed only once. 0.85% to 1.3% of the sample rests with the top ten. The source material was PBMCs from the stem cell graft donor, sampled from the stem cell graft. These receptors were obtained from a human donor who donated a stem cell graft to a child with acute myeloid leukemia.

This clonotype was seen ten or more times. The V and J genes are TRBV20-1 and TRBJ2-3, with 8 positions matching TRBD2. This CDR3 region has 15 residues. Trimming took 2 bases from V and 1 from J; bases not matched to a gene: 5. Germline loops: CDR1 DFQATT, CDR2 SNEGSKA (reference sequence). This CDR3 is CSARSLAGRTDTQYF. CDR3 coding DNA: TGCAGTGCTAGATCCTTAGCGGGGCGCACAGATACGCAGTATTTT.

There are many counts of this clonotype. V and J are TRBV29-1 and TRBJ2-3; D is uncertain. Germline-derived CDR1 and CDR2 are SQVTM and ANQGSEA. This CDR3 region has 12 residues. The V end lost 6 bases, the J end lost 1 base, and 8 bases lay between the germline ends. The CDR3 spells CSVETGTDTQYF. CDR3 nucleotides: TGCAGCGTCGAAACCGGCACAGATACGCAGTATTTT.

This clonotype has ten or more counts. J is TRBJ2-7 and V is TRBV12-3 or TRBV12-4; D not resolved. CDR3 length: 13 amino acids. Trimming shortened V by 1 base and J by 3 bases, and 7 bases separated the two germline ends. The CDR3 reads CASSLGGYYEQYF. CDR3 DNA: TGTGCCAGCAGTTTAGGCGGATACTACGAGCAGTACTTC.

A note on this clonotype: This may stem from a read error, because a much larger clone lies one nucleotide away. The rearrangement links TRBV7-9 to TRBJ2-3; no clear D. Trimming pared 8 bases from V and 4 bases from J, leaving 4 bases between. Germline V gives CDR1 SEHNR, CDR2 FQNEAQ (reference sequence). CDR3 length: 10 residues. As DNA, the CDR3 is TGTGCCAGCCAGGCAGATACGCAGTATTTT. It translates to CASQADTQYF.

This clonotype was found many times. The chain employs TRBV12-3 or TRBV12-4 and TRBJ1-6; D remains ambiguous. The CDR3 loop spans 15 amino acids. V was trimmed by 5 bases and J by 9 bases, leaving 17 bases between them. The CDR3 protein is CASSPGNLFGSPLHF. The DNA of the CDR3 is TGTGCCAGCAGTCCCGGGAACCTTTTCGGTTCACCCCTCCACTTT.

The rearrangement links TRBV3-1 to TRBJ2-7; D is ambiguous. With 0 bases removed from V and 3 bases from J, the gap between germline ends came to 9 bases. Looked up from germline, CDR1 is LGHDT and CDR2 is YNNKEL (reference sequence). This CDR3 has 14 residues. The CDR3 spells CASSQDRTGYEQYV. The CDR3 DNA is TGTGCCAGCAGCCAAGATAGGACGGGCTACGAGCAGTACGTC.

There are a few counts of this clonotype. The chain uses TRBV12-3 or TRBV12-4 and TRBJ2-6; D is unclear. Trimming stripped 10 bases from V and 0 bases from J, with 4 bases between. This CDR3 region has 12 residues. The CDR3 coding sequence is TGTGCCACCGACTCTGGGGCCAACGTCCTGACTTTC. Encoded protein: CATDSGANVLTF.

This chain uses TRBV7-9 with TRBJ2-7; D gene uncertain. The CDR3 runs 15 residues. The germline V gene encodes CDR1 SEHNR and CDR2 FQNEAQ (reference sequence). The V and J ends lost 5 bases and 4 bases respectively, with 18 bases between them. The CDR3 protein is CASSPRSQGQYEQYF. The CDR3 nucleotides are TGTGCCAGCAGCCCCAGGTCACAAGGGCAGTACGAGCAGTACTTC.